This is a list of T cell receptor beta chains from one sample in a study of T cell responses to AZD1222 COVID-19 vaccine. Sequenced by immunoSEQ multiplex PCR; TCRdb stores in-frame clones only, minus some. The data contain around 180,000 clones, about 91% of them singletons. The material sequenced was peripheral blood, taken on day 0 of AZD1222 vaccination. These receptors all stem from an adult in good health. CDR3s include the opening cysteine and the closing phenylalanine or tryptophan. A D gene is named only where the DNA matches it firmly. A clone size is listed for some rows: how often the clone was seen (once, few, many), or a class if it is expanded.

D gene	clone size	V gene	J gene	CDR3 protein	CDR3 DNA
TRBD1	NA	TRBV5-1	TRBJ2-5	CASSLAPTGGHQETQYF	TGCGCCAGCAGCTTGGCCCCGACAGGGGGCCACCAAGAGACCCAGTACTTC
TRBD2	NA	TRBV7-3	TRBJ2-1	CASSLPASGALYNEQFF	TGTGCCAGCAGCTTACCGGCTAGCGGGGCCCTGTACAATGAGCAGTTCTTC
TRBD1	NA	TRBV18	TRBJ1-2	CASSPPDRADTDGYTF	TGTGCCAGCTCACCACCCGACAGGGCCGATACGGATGGCTACACCTTC
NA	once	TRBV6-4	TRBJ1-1	CASSRVLGSLEAFF	TGTGCCAGCAGTCGTGTATTAGGCTCTCTTGAAGCTTTCTTT
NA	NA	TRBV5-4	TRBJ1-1	CASSLQADTEAFF	TGTGCCAGCAGTTTACAGGCGGACACTGAAGCTTTCTTT
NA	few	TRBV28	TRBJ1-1	CASSIPRIGTEAFF	TGTGCCAGCAGTATACCCCGGATAGGGACTGAAGCTTTCTTT
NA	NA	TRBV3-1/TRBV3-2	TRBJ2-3	CASSLDQVTSTDTQYF	TGTGCCAGCAGCCTAGACCAGGTTACTAGCACAGATACGCAGTATTTT
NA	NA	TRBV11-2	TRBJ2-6	CASSLEGGLSSGANVLTF	TGTGCCAGCAGCTTAGAGGGGGGCCTTAGCTCTGGGGCCAACGTCCTGACTTTC
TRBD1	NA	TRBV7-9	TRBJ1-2	CASSPDRGRGYTF	TGTGCCAGCAGCCCGGACAGGGGCCGGGGCTACACCTTC
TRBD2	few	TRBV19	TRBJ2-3	CATSQLGGSTDTQYF	TGTGCCACCTCCCAACTGGGGGGGAGCACAGATACGCAGTATTTT
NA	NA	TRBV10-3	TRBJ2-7	CAISERGPYEQYF	TGTGCCATCAGTGAGCGGGGGCCCTACGAGCAGTACTTC
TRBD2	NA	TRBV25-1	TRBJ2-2	CASRGLAANTGELFF	TGTGCCAGCAGGGGACTAGCGGCTAACACCGGGGAGCTGTTTTTT
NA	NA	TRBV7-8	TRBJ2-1	CASSFLTSQASAYNEQFF	TGTGCCAGCAGCTTCTTAACCTCTCAGGCCTCCGCCTACAATGAGCAGTTCTTC
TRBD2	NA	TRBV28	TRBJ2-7	CASSPSGRGNEQYF	TGTGCCAGCAGTCCTAGCGGGAGAGGGAACGAGCAGTACTTC
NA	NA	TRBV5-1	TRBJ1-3	CASSTGNSGNTIYF	TGCGCCAGCAGCACGGGGAACTCTGGAAACACCATATATTTT
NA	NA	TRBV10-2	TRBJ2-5	CASREKPGRTETQYF	TGCGCCAGCAGGGAAAAACCGGGACGGACGGAGACCCAGTACTTC
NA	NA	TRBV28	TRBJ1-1	CASSPQGPARAFF	TGTGCCAGCAGTCCCCAGGGACCTGCGAGAGCTTTCTTT
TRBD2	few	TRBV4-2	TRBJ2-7	CASSPMGLAGGLDEQYF	TGTGCCAGCAGCCCCATGGGACTAGCGGGAGGGCTAGACGAGCAGTACTTC
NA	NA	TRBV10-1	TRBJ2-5	CASSESAAQETQYF	TGCGCCAGCAGTGAATCCGCAGCACAAGAGACCCAGTACTTC
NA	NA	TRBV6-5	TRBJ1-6	CASTTTGANSPLHF	TGTGCCAGCACCACCACGGGGGCCAATTCACCCCTCCACTTT
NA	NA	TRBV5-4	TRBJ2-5	CASSRDSQETQYF	TGTGCCAGCAGCCGGGACTCCCAAGAGACCCAGTACTTC
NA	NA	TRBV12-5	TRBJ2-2	CASGLSVSGTGELFF	TGTGCTAGTGGTTTATCCGTGAGCGGCACCGGGGAGCTGTTTTTT
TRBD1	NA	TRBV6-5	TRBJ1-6	CASSRGTADNSPLHF	TGTGCCAGCAGCCGAGGGACAGCTGATAATTCACCCCTCCACTTT
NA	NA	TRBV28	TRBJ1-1	CASSSGLRNTEAFF	TGTGCCAGCAGCTCGGGACTCAGGAACACTGAAGCTTTCTTT
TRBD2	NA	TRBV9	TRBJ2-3	CASSRLAEGRDTQYF	TGTGCCAGCAGTAGACTAGCGGAGGGGCGGGATACGCAGTATTTT
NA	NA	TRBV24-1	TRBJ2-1	CATSDVSGFDNEQFF	TGTGCCACCAGTGATGTATCAGGGTTCGACAATGAGCAGTTCTTC
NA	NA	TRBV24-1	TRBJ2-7	CATSAPGQGRSYEQYF	TGTGCCACCAGTGCCCCGGGGCAGGGGAGGTCCTACGAGCAGTACTTC